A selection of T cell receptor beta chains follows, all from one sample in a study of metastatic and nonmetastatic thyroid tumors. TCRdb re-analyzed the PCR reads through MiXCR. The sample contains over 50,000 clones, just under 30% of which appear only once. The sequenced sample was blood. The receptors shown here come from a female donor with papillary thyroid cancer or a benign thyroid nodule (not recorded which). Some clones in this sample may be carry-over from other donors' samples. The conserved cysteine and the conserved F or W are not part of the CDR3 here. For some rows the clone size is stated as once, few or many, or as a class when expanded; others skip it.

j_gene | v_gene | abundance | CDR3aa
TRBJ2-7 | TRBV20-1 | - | SAIVLAVSYEQY
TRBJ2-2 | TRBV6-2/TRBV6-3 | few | ASSWGLPRETGELF
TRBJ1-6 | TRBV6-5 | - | ASSYDPGTGENSPLH
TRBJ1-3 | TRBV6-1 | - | ASRKDSNTIY
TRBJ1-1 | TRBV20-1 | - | SAPVEYATEAF
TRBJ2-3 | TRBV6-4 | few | ASSDSGLATDTQY
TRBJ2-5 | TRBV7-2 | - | ASSFGPTQY
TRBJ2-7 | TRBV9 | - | ASSGGGGLTYEQY
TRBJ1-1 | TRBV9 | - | ASSVGTAGTHMNTEAF
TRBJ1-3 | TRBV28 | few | ASGLVEQGNTIY
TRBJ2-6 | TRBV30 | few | AWNPTPAAGANVLT
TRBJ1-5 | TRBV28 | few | ASSFPGVGPQH
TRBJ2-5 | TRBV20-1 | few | SARGTRWETQY
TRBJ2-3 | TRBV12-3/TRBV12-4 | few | ASSLVDTQY
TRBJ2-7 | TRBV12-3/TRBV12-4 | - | ASSSPGTSAPYEQY
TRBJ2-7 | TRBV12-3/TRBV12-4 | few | ASSPFIYEQY
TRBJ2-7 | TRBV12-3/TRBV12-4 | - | ASSLAGQGYEQY
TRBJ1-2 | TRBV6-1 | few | ASSKRDSDGYT
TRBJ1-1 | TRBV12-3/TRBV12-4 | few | ASSYGQGRTEAF
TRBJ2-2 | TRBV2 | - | ASREDSHSNTGELF
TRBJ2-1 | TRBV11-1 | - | ASRYTSGVDNEQF
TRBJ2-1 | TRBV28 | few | ASSPGGLANPNEQF
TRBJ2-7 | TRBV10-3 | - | AISAGTRIYEQY
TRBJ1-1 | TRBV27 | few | ASSSGRRNTEAF
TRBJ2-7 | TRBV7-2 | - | AANRGGTYEQY
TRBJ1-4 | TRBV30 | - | AWSQGTASEKLF
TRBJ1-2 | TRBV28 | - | ASSYTANYGYT
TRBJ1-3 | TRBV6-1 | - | ASSEIEGLAKGNTIY
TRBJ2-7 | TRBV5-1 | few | ASSRGGAGGEQY
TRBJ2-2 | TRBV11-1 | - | ASSPLPGRGTGELF
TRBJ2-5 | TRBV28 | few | ASIGNVAGQETQY
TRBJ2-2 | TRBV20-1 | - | SARASGRMNTGELF
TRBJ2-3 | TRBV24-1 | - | ATSPQRDYGRTQY
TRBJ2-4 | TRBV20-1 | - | SARASYLAKNIQY
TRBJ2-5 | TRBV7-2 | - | ASSPRDRGGTQY
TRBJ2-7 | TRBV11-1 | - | ASSLRDPDEQY
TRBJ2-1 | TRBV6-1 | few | ASSEARGDYNEQF
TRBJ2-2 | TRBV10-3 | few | AISEMTGFTGELF